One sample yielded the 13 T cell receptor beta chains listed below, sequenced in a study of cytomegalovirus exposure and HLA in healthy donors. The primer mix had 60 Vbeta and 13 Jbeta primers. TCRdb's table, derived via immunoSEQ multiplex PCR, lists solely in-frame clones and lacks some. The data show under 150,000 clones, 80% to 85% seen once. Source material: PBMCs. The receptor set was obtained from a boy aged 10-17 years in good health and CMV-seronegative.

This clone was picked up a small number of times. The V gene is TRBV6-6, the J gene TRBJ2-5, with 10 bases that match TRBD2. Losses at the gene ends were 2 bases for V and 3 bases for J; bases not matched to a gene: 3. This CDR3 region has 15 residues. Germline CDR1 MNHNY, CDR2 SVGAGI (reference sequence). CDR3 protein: CASSYGLAGEETQYF. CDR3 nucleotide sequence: TGTGCCAGCAGTTACGGGCTAGCGGGAGAAGAGACCCAGTACTTC.

CDR3 in DNA: TGCGCCAGCAGCCCAGGACAGCCTAACTATGGCTACACCTTC. This sequence encodes CASSPGQPNYGYTF. V usage is TRBV5-1 and J usage is TRBJ1-2; weak D call: TRBD1 (6 bases). CDR1 and CDR2 from the germline V gene are SGHRS and YFSETQ. This CDR3 region has 14 residues. The germline V and J ends were trimmed by 4 bases and 0 bases, with 10 bases remaining between them.

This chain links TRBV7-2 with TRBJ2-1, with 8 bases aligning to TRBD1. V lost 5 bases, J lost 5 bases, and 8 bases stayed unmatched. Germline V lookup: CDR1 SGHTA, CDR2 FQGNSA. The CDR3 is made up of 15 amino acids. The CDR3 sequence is CASSTRQGPNNEQFF. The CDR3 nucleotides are TGTGCCAGCAGCACCCGACAGGGGCCTAACAATGAGCAGTTCTTC.

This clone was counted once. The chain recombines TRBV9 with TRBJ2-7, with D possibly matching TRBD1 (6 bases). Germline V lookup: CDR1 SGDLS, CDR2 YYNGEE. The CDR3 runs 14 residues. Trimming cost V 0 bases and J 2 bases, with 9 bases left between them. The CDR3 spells CASSVGTATYEQYF. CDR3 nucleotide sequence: TGTGCCAGCAGCGTAGGGACAGCTACCTACGAGCAGTACTTC. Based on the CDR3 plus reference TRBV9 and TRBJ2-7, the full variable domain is DSGVTQTPKHLITATGQRVTLRCSPRSGDLSVYWYQQSLDQGLQFLIQYYNGEERAKGNILERFSAQQFPDLHSELNLSSLELGDSALYFCASSVGTATYEQYFGPGTRLTVT.

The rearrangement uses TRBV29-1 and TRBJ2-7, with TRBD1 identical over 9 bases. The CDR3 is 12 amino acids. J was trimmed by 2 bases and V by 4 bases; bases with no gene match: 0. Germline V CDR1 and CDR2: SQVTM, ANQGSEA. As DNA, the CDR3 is TGCAGCGTTGGACAGGGGGCCTACGAGCAGTACTTC. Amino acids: CSVGQGAYEQYF.

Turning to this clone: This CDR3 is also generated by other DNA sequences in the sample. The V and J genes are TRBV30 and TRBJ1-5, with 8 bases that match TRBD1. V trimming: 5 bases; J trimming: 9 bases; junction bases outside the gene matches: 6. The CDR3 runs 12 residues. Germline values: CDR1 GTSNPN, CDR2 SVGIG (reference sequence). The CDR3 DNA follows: TGTGCCTGGGGCGCAGGGGGCTTGCCCCAGCATTTT. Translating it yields CAWGAGGLPQHF. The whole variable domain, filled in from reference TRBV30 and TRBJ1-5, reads SQTIHQWPATLVQPVGSPLSLECTVEGTSNPNLYWYRQAAGRGLQLLFYSVGIGQISSEVPQNLSASRPQDRQFILSSKKLLLSDSGFYLCAWGAGGLPQHFGDGTRLSIL.

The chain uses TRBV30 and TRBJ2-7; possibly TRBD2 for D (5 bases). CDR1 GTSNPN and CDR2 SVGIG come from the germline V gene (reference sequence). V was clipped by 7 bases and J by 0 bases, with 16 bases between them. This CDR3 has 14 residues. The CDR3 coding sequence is TGTGCCTTCGAAATAGCGTCCTACTCCTACGAGCAGTACTTC. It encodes CAFEIASYSYEQYF.

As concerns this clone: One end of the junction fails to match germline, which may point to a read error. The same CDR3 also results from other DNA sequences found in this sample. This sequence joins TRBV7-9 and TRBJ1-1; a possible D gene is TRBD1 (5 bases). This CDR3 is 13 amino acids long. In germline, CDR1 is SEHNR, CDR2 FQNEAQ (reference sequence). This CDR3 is CSSSFPGGTEAFF. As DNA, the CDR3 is TGTTCCAGCAGCTTCCCCGGGGGCACTGAAGCTTTCTTT.

CDR3 sequence: CASSPGRDSYEQYF. The CDR3 DNA is TGTGCCAGCAGCCCTGGACGGGACTCCTACGAGCAGTACTTC. V and J are TRBV9 and TRBJ2-7; D may be TRBD2 (5 bases). Germline CDR1 reads SGDLS; CDR2 reads YYNGEE. The CDR3 has 14 residues. Trimming cost V 4 bases and J 0 bases, with 11 bases left between them.

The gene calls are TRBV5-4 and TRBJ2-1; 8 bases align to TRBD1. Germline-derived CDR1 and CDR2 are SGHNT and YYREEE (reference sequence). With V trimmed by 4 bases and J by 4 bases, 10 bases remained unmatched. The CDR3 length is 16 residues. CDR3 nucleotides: TGTGCCAGCAGCCCCGGACAGGGAAGGGGGTACAATGAGCAGTTCTTC. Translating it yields CASSPGQGRGYNEQFF.

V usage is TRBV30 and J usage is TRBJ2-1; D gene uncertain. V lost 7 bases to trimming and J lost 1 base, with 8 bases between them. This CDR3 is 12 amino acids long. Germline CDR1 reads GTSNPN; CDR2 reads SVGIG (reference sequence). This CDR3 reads CAFDGSYNEQFF. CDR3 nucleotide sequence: TGTGCCTTTGACGGGTCCTACAATGAGCAGTTCTTC.

CDR3 nucleotide sequence: TGTGCCTGGAGTGATACACTAGACAGGGGGGTCGATGGCTACACCTTC. Translated, it gives CAWSDTLDRGVDGYTF. V gene TRBV30 combines with J gene TRBJ1-2; 9 bases match TRBD1. Per the germline V gene, CDR1 is GTSNPN and CDR2 is SVGIG (reference sequence). V lost 1 base to trimming and J lost 6 bases; unmatched junction nucleotides: 12. The CDR3 runs 16 residues.

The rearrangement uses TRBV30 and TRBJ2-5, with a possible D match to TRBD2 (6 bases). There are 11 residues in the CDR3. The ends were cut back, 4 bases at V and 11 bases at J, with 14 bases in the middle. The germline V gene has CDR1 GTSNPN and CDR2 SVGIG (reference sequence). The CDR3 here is CAWTHGGEQYF. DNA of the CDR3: TGTGCCTGGACCCACGGCGGGGAGCAGTACTTC.